This entry lists 9 T cell receptor beta chains sequenced from one sample in a study of CD8 T cells in Susac syndrome. When the RNA was reverse transcribed, random hexamers were used with an input of about 0.5 to 1 ug. MiXCR was run by TCRdb on the immunoSEQ multiplex PCR reads, yielding one entry per CDR3 protein. In the table there are 210,000 or so distinct CDR3 sequences, about 94% of which are singletons. The sample comprised CD8+ T cells from PBMCs. The source of these receptors is a human donor with multiple sclerosis.

This chain uses TRBV2 with TRBJ1-2; 7 bases align to TRBD1. The CDR3 runs to 13 residues. The germline V gene has CDR1 SNHLY and CDR2 FYNNEI. V dropped 4 bases and J dropped 8; count of bases not matched to a gene: 7. CDR3 nucleotide sequence: TGTGCCAGCAGTGCACCGGGACAGTCCGGCTACACCTTC. It is translated as CASSAPGQSGYTF.

In its sample, this clonotype was seen once. The V and J genes are TRBV19 and TRBJ2-1; perhaps TRBD1 as D (5 bases). Germline V gives CDR1 LNHDA, CDR2 SQIVND (reference sequence). V was trimmed by 3 bases and J by 9 bases, leaving 12 bases between them. The CDR3 runs 13 residues. DNA of the CDR3: TGTGCCAGTAGTATCCCCCAGGGAAGTGAGCAGTTCTTC. This translates into CASSIPQGSEQFF.

This clonotype was recorded only once. The chain employs TRBV15 and TRBJ2-1; 10 bases agree with TRBD2. V shed 1 base, J shed 7 bases, and the junction held 4 bases outside the gene matches. This CDR3 spans 15 amino acids. Germline V gene data show CDR1 as LNHNV and CDR2 as YYDKDF (reference sequence). CDR3 bases: TGTGCCACCAGCAGAGCAGCGGGGGGGCCTAATGAGCAGTTCTTC. The encoded protein is CATSRAAGGPNEQFF.

This rearrangement joins TRBV20-1 to TRBJ1-1, with D unresolved. V was clipped by 7 bases and J by 1 base, with 7 bases between them. This CDR3 region has 11 residues. Looked up from germline, CDR1 is DFQATT and CDR2 is SNEGSKA (reference sequence). CDR3 in amino acids: CSGSENTEAFF. The DNA for the CDR3 is TGCAGTGGATCCGAGAACACTGAAGCTTTCTTT.

The chain joins TRBV5-6 to TRBJ1-5; no clear D. CDR3 size: 14 residues. Trimming shortened V by 2 bases and J by 4 bases, and 10 bases separated the two germline ends. Germline V gene data show CDR1 as SGHDT and CDR2 as YYEEEE. The CDR3 sequence is CASSFSVGNQPQHF. CDR3 nucleotide sequence: TGTGCCAGCAGCTTCTCCGTGGGGAATCAGCCCCAGCATTTT.

This clonotype was observed a single time. This sequence joins TRBV10-3 and TRBJ1-5; D is unresolved. Trimming shortened V by 2 bases and J by 0 bases, and 5 bases separated the two germline ends. CDR3 length: 14 residues. The V gene's germline CDR1 is ENHRY and CDR2 SYGVKD. CDR3 in DNA: TGTGCCATCAGTGAGAGTCATAGCAATCAGCCCCAGCATTTT. Residues: CAISESHSNQPQHF.

The chain is built from TRBV30 and TRBJ1-1, with D unclear. The germline V gene encodes CDR1 GTSNPN and CDR2 SVGIG (reference sequence). CDR3 size: 13 residues. The V end was cut by 5 bases, the J end by 4 bases, with 14 bases between. The CDR3 bases are TGTGCCTGGGAGGAGGGTGGCGTCACTGAAGCTTTCTTT. Its protein product is CAWEEGGVTEAFF.

This sequence joins TRBV7-9 and TRBJ2-2; 11 positions agree with TRBD1. V lost 3 bases and J lost 3; bases outside the gene matches: 3. Germline assignment: CDR1 SEHNR and CDR2 FQNEAQ (reference sequence). This CDR3 contains 16 residues. CDR3 DNA: TGTGCCAGCAGCTTCCCGGGACAGGGGGACACCGGGGAGCTGTTTTTT. This codes for CASSFPGQGDTGELFF. The full variable domain, rest sourced from reference TRBV7-9 and TRBJ2-2, is DTGVSQNPRHKITKRGQNVTFRCDPISEHNRLYWYRQTLGQGPEFLTYFQNEAQLEKSRLLSDRFSAERPKGSFSTLEIQRTEQGDSAMYLCASSFPGQGDTGELFFGEGSRLTVL.

The chain couples TRBV12-3 or TRBV12-4 to TRBJ1-1, with 7 positions matching TRBD1. The V gene end was trimmed by 6 bases and the J gene end by 5 bases; junction bases not matched to a gene: 9. The CDR3 loop spans 14 amino acids. CDR3 sequence reads: CASRRTGVWTEAFF. DNA for the CDR3: TGTGCCAGCAGACGTACAGGGGTTTGGACTGAAGCTTTCTTT.